This T cell receptor beta chain was observed in a study of cytomegalovirus exposure and HLA in healthy donors (dated by TCRdb to about 2017). Regarding the study in general: According to a later analysis, the roughly 130 validation repertoires were produced on the same platform as the roughly 700 repertoires of the first cohort. The study aimed to test whether cataloging public T cell receptors could reveal signatures of past pathogen exposure. Along with the approximately 650-subject first cohort, a separate validation cohort of over 90 different subjects was used. To predict cytomegalovirus infection status, the study brought together high-throughput TCR immunosequencing, statistical association of individual TCRs with disease status, and machine learning. Broad study findings and their caveats: In a later analysis, TCRs clustered in the first cohort were found to also tend to co-occur in the 110 or so validation repertoires, with 85% to 95% of cluster scores above 0. In both the original and validation cohorts, the classifier was reported to diagnose cytomegalovirus status with high specificity and sensitivity. All 120 or so repertoires were used to score co-occurrence in the validation cohort in a later analysis, because that analysis had no HLA typing for the cohort. In the study, about 150 TCR beta chains were listed as associated with cytomegalovirus. Across donors, most TCR sequences were observed very rarely, whereas some public TCRs were present in many individuals. Three of the identified cytomegalovirus-associated TCR beta chains were confirmed in vitro to be specific for cytomegalovirus antigens. The authors suggested that the approach could potentially be generalized to other disease states and immunological phenotypes.

Donors formed part of the validation cohort, which comprised over a hundred subjects and was distinct from the first cohort of 666 subjects. Preparation of the library involved the immunoSEQ multiplex PCR assay. Processing in the source paper ran as follows. A statistical classification framework was developed to diagnose cytomegalovirus status using the catalog of TCR beta chain sequences. TCRdb retrieved this table from immuneACCESS and kept in-frame rearrangements only. Not all clones are present; in checked studies, unresolved V genes account for under half, and no reason is known for the remainder. The V and J calls and clone size are taken from that table; D and trimming were inferred from the DNA. The sample has 300,000 or so clones on record, approximately 86% of them singletons. Around 0.96% of the sample rests with the top ten. Comment on this clone: There is no known antigen for this receptor. Per-base quality was not reported, and no clone a single base away is much larger than it. Other nucleotide sequences in the sample specify the same CDR3.

Looking up the germline V gene yields CDR1 KGHSH and CDR2 LQKENI. The germline ends are 6 bases apart after V is trimmed by 2 bases and J by 2 bases. CDR3 length: 13 amino acids, cysteine to phenylalanine. Only CDR3 DNA remains: 39 bases, in frame from the first base. The chain couples TRBV18 to TRBJ1-1; there is no confident call for the D gene. This TCR came from a young man in good health and CMV-seronegative. Sequenced input: PBMCs. CDR3 reads: CASSPTTNTEAFF. The DNA sequence is given as TGTGCCAGCTCACCAACGACTAACACTGAAGCTTTCTTT.